Below are 31 T cell receptor beta chains sequenced from a single sample in a study of T cells after yellow fever vaccination. TCRdb ran MiXCR on the 5' RACE reads and lists one entry per CDR3 protein. Here the sample spans 400,000 or so distinct CDR3 sequences, around 6.4% being singletons. Material: PBMCs, obtained 5 days after the yellow fever booster vaccination. Receptors originate from a man aged 25-45 years who received the YFV17D yellow fever vaccine.

This clonotype was recorded a few times. The chain carries TRBV11-2 and TRBJ2-4; D perhaps matches TRBD2 (6 bases). There are 16 residues in the CDR3. Trimming removed 5 bases at V and 0 bases at J, with 14 bases between. Germline CDR1 and CDR2: SGHAT and FQNNGV. CDR3 nucleotides: TGTGCCAGCAGCCAACGCGGAGGGGCAGCCAAAAACATTCAGTACTTC. This codes for CASSQRGGAAKNIQYF.

This clonotype turned up a few times. V and J are TRBV19 and TRBJ2-2; tentatively, D is TRBD2 (5 bases). V lost 5 bases, J lost 4 bases, and 11 bases lay in between. Germline lookup yields CDR1 LNHDA and CDR2 SQIVND (reference sequence). This CDR3 spans 14 amino acids. Here the CDR3 reads CASSGSGGTGELFF. DNA of the CDR3: TGTGCCAGTAGTGGTTCAGGAGGCACCGGGGAGCTGTTTTTT.

The DNA of the CDR3 is TGTGCCACCAGCAGGCCCCTAGCGGGAGTGACAGATACGCAGTATTTT. This gives the protein CATSRPLAGVTDTQYF. The V and J genes are TRBV15 and TRBJ2-3; 10 nucleotides match TRBD2. This CDR3 is 16 amino acids long. Germline-derived CDR1 and CDR2 are LNHNV and YYDKDF (reference sequence). With V trimmed by 3 bases and J by 3 bases, 6 bases remained unmatched.

In this sample, this clonotype turned up a few times. V usage is TRBV6-5 and J usage is TRBJ2-7; 7 nucleotides align to TRBD1. Trimming removed 1 base from V and 1 base from J; junction bases left unmatched: 4. The CDR3 covers 15 residues. The germline CDR1 and CDR2 sequences are MNHEY and SVGAGI. DNA of the CDR3: TGTGCCAGCAGTTACTTCCAGGGGGAATCCTACGAGCAGTACTTC. Protein product: CASSYFQGESYEQYF.

The rearrangement links TRBV6-5 to TRBJ2-3; no definite D call. V was pared by 0 bases and J by 4 bases, with 11 bases between. The CDR3 runs 15 residues. From germline, CDR1 is MNHEY and CDR2 SVGAGI. The CDR3 protein is CASSYSTSKADTQYF. CDR3 bases: TGTGCCAGCAGTTACTCGACTTCAAAGGCAGATACGCAGTATTTT.

The V gene is TRBV11-3, the J gene TRBJ2-2; no definite D call. Germline CDR1 and CDR2: SGHNT and YENEEA. V was cut by 4 bases and J by 2 bases, with 5 bases left in between. The CDR3 loop spans 13 amino acids. The chain's CDR3 is CASSSQNTGELFF. As DNA, the CDR3 is TGTGCCAGCAGCTCGCAAAACACCGGGGAGCTGTTTTTT.

This clonotype was found many times. This chain uses TRBV20-1 with TRBJ2-3; unclear D gene. This CDR3 is built from 13 residues. CDR1 is DFQATT, CDR2 SNEGSKA, per germline (reference sequence). Trimming removed 1 base from V and 2 bases from J, with 7 bases in between. CDR3 loop: CSARVDTTDTQYF. In DNA, the CDR3 is TGCAGTGCTAGAGTTGACACCACAGATACGCAGTATTTT.

This clonotype has a handful of counts. The rearrangement links TRBV18 to TRBJ2-7; TRBD1 is a possible D gene (5 bases). CDR3 length equals 12 residues. Germline-derived CDR1 and CDR2 are KGHSH and LQKENI. V lost 1 base, J lost 9 bases, and 10 bases lay in between. DNA of the CDR3: TGTGCCAGCTCACCACTAGGGGAATGGCAGTACTTC. Encoded protein: CASSPLGEWQYF. Complete variable domain (other parts from reference TRBV18 and TRBJ2-7): NAGVMQNPRHLVRRRGQEARLRCSPMKGHSHVYWYRQLPEEGLKFMVYLQKENIIDESGMPKERFSAEFPKEGPSILRIQQVVRGDSAAYFCASSPLGEWQYFGPGTRLTVT.

In this sample, this clonotype turned up a few times. CDR3 nucleotide sequence: TGTGCCAGCAGCCAAGTGTCGACGTACAATGAGCAGTTCTTC. Protein sequence: CASSQVSTYNEQFF. The V and J genes are TRBV4-2 and TRBJ2-1; D gene uncertain. This CDR3 has 14 residues. Trimming took off 1 base at V and 4 bases at J, with 8 bases between the two ends. Germline V lookup: CDR1 LGHNA, CDR2 YNFKEQ.

In this sample, this clonotype turned up a few times. This chain connects TRBV5-1 to TRBJ1-5; D gene uncertain. The CDR3 is made up of 13 amino acids. Germline V gene data show CDR1 as SGHRS and CDR2 as YFSETQ. V was shortened by 2 bases and J by 3 bases, with 6 bases between the two germline ends. CDR3: CASSFGNNQPQHF. CDR3 sequence (DNA): TGCGCCAGCAGCTTTGGGAACAATCAGCCCCAGCATTTT.

This clonotype appeared many times. The CDR3 loop is CSASSGGATNEKLFF. The CDR3 coding sequence is TGCAGTGCTTCCTCCGGGGGGGCCACTAATGAAAAACTGTTTTTT. The V and J genes are TRBV20-1 and TRBJ1-4, with D perhaps TRBD1 (6 bases). The CDR3 runs 15 residues. Germline loops: CDR1 DFQATT, CDR2 SNEGSKA (reference sequence). The ends were cut back, 5 bases at V and 2 bases at J, with 15 bases in the middle.

This clonotype showed up just a few times. The chain combines TRBV5-1 with TRBJ1-6, with 12 bases identical to TRBD1. CDR1 is SGHRS and CDR2 is YFSETQ in the germline V gene. This CDR3 has 16 residues. The trim removed 3 bases at V and 10 bases at J, leaving 8 bases unmatched. The CDR3 nucleotides are TGCGCCAGCAGCTGGGACAGGGGGCAAAGAAGGTCACCCCTCCACTTT. Its translation is CASSWDRGQRRSPLHF.

The rearrangement uses TRBV5-1 and TRBJ2-3, with D perhaps assigned TRBD1 or TRBD2 (5 bases each). V was trimmed by 0 bases and J by 2 bases, leaving 10 bases between them. Per the germline V gene, CDR1 is SGHRS and CDR2 is YFSETQ. The CDR3 is 15 amino acids. Here the CDR3 DNA reads TGCGCCAGCAGCTTGGCCGGGGCACCCACAGATACGCAGTATTTT. Its translation is CASSLAGAPTDTQYF.

This clonotype was detected only a few times. This chain links TRBV7-2 with TRBJ2-3, with TRBD1 matching over 9 bases. V was clipped by 3 bases and J by 6 bases; unmatched bases: 4. Germline CDR1 is SGHTA and CDR2 is FQGNSA. The CDR3 is 14 residues long. The CDR3 protein is CASSFTGGRDTQYF. CDR3 bases: TGTGCCAGCAGCTTCACAGGGGGCCGCGATACGCAGTATTTT.

This clonotype was seen more than once but under ten times. The chain carries TRBV7-8 and TRBJ1-6; 8 positions agree with TRBD1. In germline, CDR1 is SGHVS, CDR2 FQNEAQ. This CDR3 is built from 16 residues. V lost 1 base and J lost 10; bases outside the gene matches: 9. CDR3 nucleotide sequence: TGTGCCAGCAGCTTAGTGGTCAGGGGGCGCCGATCACCCCTCCACTTT. It yields the protein CASSLVVRGRRSPLHF.

In its sample, this clonotype was seen a few times. This chain joins TRBV28 and TRBJ2-1; unclear D gene. This CDR3 contains 15 residues. Germline assignment: CDR1 MDHEN and CDR2 SYDVKM. V was shortened by 7 bases and J by 0 bases, with 13 bases between the two germline ends. CDR3 residues: CASKMRHNSYNEQFF. The DNA for the CDR3 is TGTGCCAGCAAGATGCGGCACAACTCCTACAATGAGCAGTTCTTC.

In DNA, the CDR3 is TGCAGTGCTAGGCAAACGAACACTGAAGCTTTCTTT. Translation: CSARQTNTEAFF. The rearrangement joins TRBV20-1 to TRBJ1-1; D not certain. From germline, CDR1 is DFQATT and CDR2 SNEGSKA (reference sequence). The length of the CDR3 is 12 residues. The V and J ends lost 3 bases and 1 base respectively, with 6 bases between them.

This clonotype was recorded many times. The chain links TRBV4-1 to TRBJ2-1, with unresolved D. CDR1 MGHRA and CDR2 YSYEKL come from the germline V gene. The CDR3 contains 14 residues. The ends were cut back, 5 bases at V and 0 bases at J, with 8 bases in the middle. The CDR3 sequence is CASSTPASYNEQFF. CDR3 DNA sequence: TGCGCCAGCAGCACCCCGGCCTCCTACAATGAGCAGTTCTTC.

This clonotype appeared a few times. The chain is built from TRBV11-2 and TRBJ2-6; D perhaps matches TRBD2 (6 bases). Trimming stripped 5 bases from V and 0 bases from J, with 17 bases between. Germline CDR1 reads SGHAT; CDR2 reads FQNNGV. This CDR3 spans 18 amino acids. This CDR3 reads CASSPRGRQFSGANVLTF. CDR3 DNA: TGTGCCAGCAGCCCACGGGGGAGACAGTTCTCTGGGGCCAACGTCCTGACTTTC. Combining the CDR3 with reference TRBV11-2 and TRBJ2-6 gives the whole variable domain EAGVAQSPRYKIIEKRQSVAFWCNPISGHATLYWYQQILGQGPKLLIQFQNNGVVDDSQLPKDRFSAERLKGVDSTLKIQPAKLEDSAVYLCASSPRGRQFSGANVLTFGAGSRLTVL.

The chain employs TRBV5-6 and TRBJ1-1; maybe TRBD1 (6 bases). CDR3 size: 14 residues. Germline V gene sequence: CDR1 SGHDT, CDR2 YYEEEE. Between the trimmed V and J ends, which lost 2 bases and 4 bases, there was a span of 12 bases. CDR3 DNA: TGTGCCAGCAGCTTTGCGACAGGCAGCACTGAAGCTTTCTTT. Translation gives CASSFATGSTEAFF.

This rearrangement joins TRBV18 to TRBJ1-5; 8 bases match TRBD1. The germline V gene has CDR1 KGHSH and CDR2 LQKENI. This CDR3 has 13 residues. V trimming: 8 bases; J trimming: 5 bases; junction bases outside the gene matches: 5. DNA for the CDR3: TGTGCCAGCGGACAGGGAGGGGATCAGCCCCAGCATTTT. Its protein product is CASGQGGDQPQHF. The full variable domain, its missing parts supplied by reference TRBV18 and TRBJ1-5, is NAGVMQNPRHLVRRRGQEARLRCSPMKGHSHVYWYRQLPEEGLKFMVYLQKENIIDESGMPKERFSAEFPKEGPSILRIQQVVRGDSAAYFCASGQGGDQPQHFGDGTRLSIL.

This clonotype is medium-sized (0.01 to 0.1%). An end of the junction differs from the germline gene, which may be a read error. The rearrangement links TRBV4-2 to TRBJ2-1; possibly TRBD2 for D (6 bases). CDR1 is LGHNA, CDR2 YNFKEQ, per germline. This CDR3 region has 15 residues. The CDR3 region is CASSQEAGSSPWDDF. DNA of the CDR3: TGTGCCAGCAGCCAAGAGGCCGGGAGCTCCCCCTGGGACGACTTC.

This clonotype was seen a few times. This chain joins TRBV20-1 and TRBJ2-7; the D gene is possibly TRBD1 (6 bases). Looked up from germline, CDR1 is DFQATT and CDR2 is SNEGSKA (reference sequence). The CDR3 consists of 15 residues. V was trimmed by 0 bases and J by 2 bases, leaving 14 bases between them. The CDR3 DNA reads as TGCAGTGCTAGAGATGGGTCAGGGGAAGCCTACGAGCAGTACTTC. Translation: CSARDGSGEAYEQYF.

This clonotype has at least ten counts. The chain carries TRBV27 and TRBJ2-1, with 9 bases matching TRBD1. Trimming cost V 4 bases and J 3 bases; bases outside gene matches: 10. This CDR3 has 17 amino acids. Germline assignment: CDR1 MNHEY and CDR2 SMNVEV (reference sequence). The CDR3 spells CASSWGQGNSLYNEQFF. The DNA of the CDR3 is TGTGCCAGCAGTTGGGGACAGGGAAATTCACTCTACAATGAGCAGTTCTTC.

The V and J genes are TRBV21-1 and TRBJ2-1; TRBD1 is the table's D call, not checked against the DNA. TRBV21-1 is a listed pseudogene. The CDR3 consists of 19 residues. CDR3 region: CAEQVSPKRVPAGYNEQFF. The DNA of the CDR3 is TGTGCCGAGCAGGTGTCCCCTAAGCGGGTCCCCGCTGGGTACAATGAGCAGTTCTTC.

This clonotype was picked up a small number of times. The chain couples TRBV20-1 to TRBJ2-3; TRBD2 is a possible D gene (6 bases). The CDR3 totals 16 residues. Per germline, CDR1 DFQATT and CDR2 SNEGSKA (reference sequence). V was pared by 6 bases and J by 0 bases, with 19 bases between. The CDR3 DNA follows: TGCAGTGCCCTAGGTCGAGGCGGGACTAGCACAGATACGCAGTATTTT. Amino acid sequence: CSALGRGGTSTDTQYF.

This clonotype has more than one count but fewer than ten. The J gene is TRBJ1-1, the V gene TRBV20-1; no clear D. The CDR3 consists of 15 residues. Looked up from germline, CDR1 is DFQATT and CDR2 is SNEGSKA (reference sequence). V was trimmed by 6 bases and J by 1 base, leaving 18 bases between them. The CDR3 protein is CSASRSSSRNTEAFF. DNA of the CDR3: TGCAGTGCGAGTCGCTCTTCGTCCCGGAACACTGAAGCTTTCTTT.

This clonotype was counted at least ten times. The chain links TRBV29-1 to TRBJ2-1; 7 positions match TRBD1. The CDR3 is 12 amino acids. The germline gives CDR1 SQVTM, CDR2 ANQGSEA. The CDR3 DNA reads TGCAGGGTTCCGGGACAGCACAATGAGCAGTTCTTC. This encodes CRVPGQHNEQFF.

This clonotype was counted between two and nine times. The chain joins TRBV5-4 to TRBJ2-5; weak D call: TRBD1 (7 bases). V shed 4 bases and J shed 6 bases, with 13 bases lying between them. CDR3 length equals 13 residues. The germline CDR1 and CDR2 sequences are SGHNT and YYREEE (reference sequence). CDR3 region: CASSQGGQKTQYF. CDR3 sequence (DNA): TGTGCCAGCAGCCAGGGGGGTCAAAAGACCCAGTACTTC. Full variable domain (outside the CDR3, taken from reference TRBV5-4 and TRBJ2-5): ETGVTQSPTHLIKTRGQQVTLRCSSQSGHNTVSWYQQALGQGPQFIFQYYREEENGRGNFPPRFSGLQFPNYSSELNVNALELDDSALYLCASSQGGQKTQYFGPGTRLLVL.

In this sample, this clonotype turned up many times. The chain is built from TRBV6-5 and TRBJ2-4, with D possibly TRBD1 on 6 matching bases. The CDR3 covers 13 residues. V was shortened by 0 bases and J by 6 bases, with 6 bases between the two germline ends. Germline CDR1 is MNHEY and CDR2 is SVGAGI. This CDR3 is CASSYSDRNIQYF. Here the CDR3 DNA reads TGTGCCAGCAGTTACTCGGACAGAAACATTCAGTACTTC.

This clonotype was detected a few times. The genes are TRBV20-1 and TRBJ2-1; TRBD2 is a possible D gene (6 bases). Germline V gene data show CDR1 as DFQATT and CDR2 as SNEGSKA (reference sequence). The CDR3 runs to 13 residues. The V end was cut by 0 bases, the J end by 10 bases, with 13 bases between. CDR3 region: CSARDMAGMEQFF. CDR3 DNA: TGCAGTGCTAGAGATATGGCGGGAATGGAGCAGTTCTTC.